This is a list of T cell receptor beta chains from one sample in a study of Ad26.COV2.S vaccination and SARS-CoV-2 variants. The table came from immunoSEQ multiplex PCR; TCRdb's copy has only in-frame clones and leaves some out. The table lists about 680,000 clones, 70% to 90% of them singletons, with around 1.4% in the top ten. The sample consisted of peripheral blood, taken in a trial of Ad26.COV2.S vaccine versus placebo. These receptors came from a person between 18 and 65 years old who received the Ad26.COV2.S COVID-19 vaccine or a placebo. The CDR3 runs from the conserved cysteine through the conserved F or W. The order of the fields is clone size, J gene, V gene, CDR3 length, D gene, CDR3 DNA, CDR3 protein. The D gene is left open where the match is weak. Some rows have no size entry. The others give once, few or many, or a class for an expanded clone.

NA,TRBJ1-5,TRBV6-5,14,TRBD1,TGTGCCAGCAGTTGGACAGGGGGGAATCAGCCCCAGCATTTT,CASSWTGGNQPQHF
NA,TRBJ2-2,TRBV11-3,16,TRBD1,TGTGCCAGCAGCTCCGAAGGGGGCTGGGTCACCGGGGAGCTGTTTTTT,CASSSEGGWVTGELFF
NA,TRBJ1-5,TRBV19,17,NA,TGTGCCAGTAGTATCCGAACAGGGCCTCAAAGCAATCAGCCCCAGCATTTT,CASSIRTGPQSNQPQHF
NA,TRBJ2-7,TRBV18,14,NA,TGTGCCAGCTCACCACTCTCGGATTCCTACGAGCAGTACTTC,CASSPLSDSYEQYF
NA,TRBJ2-7,TRBV5-1,16,NA,TGCGCCAGCAGCTTGGGCATAGGCAGGGCCACTTACGAGCAGTACTTC,CASSLGIGRATYEQYF
NA,TRBJ2-7,TRBV27,16,NA,TGTGCCAGCAGTTTAACAGTCCGGGCGCTCACCTACGAGCAGTACTTC,CASSLTVRALTYEQYF
once,TRBJ1-1,TRBV7-9,13,NA,TGTGCCAGCAGCCCTCCCCCGGGGGCTGAAGCTTTCTTT,CASSPPPGAEAFF
NA,TRBJ2-7,TRBV29-1,13,NA,TGCAGCGTTGGTGTGGGGGCGGCCTACGAGCAGTACTTC,CSVGVGAAYEQYF
NA,TRBJ1-6,TRBV9,18,NA,TGTGCCAGCAGCTCTGGAGGCGGGGGGAGCTCCTATAATTCACCCCTCCACTTT,CASSSGGGGSSYNSPLHF
NA,TRBJ2-7,TRBV12-3/TRBV12-4,13,NA,TGTGCCAGCAGTTCAGGAGGAGGCGACGAGCAGTACTTC,CASSSGGGDEQYF
NA,TRBJ2-2,TRBV5-1,15,TRBD1,TGCGCCAGCAGCTGGACAGGGTCTGGCACCGGGGAGCTGTTTTTT,CASSWTGSGTGELFF
NA,TRBJ2-1,TRBV10-1,13,NA,TGCGCCAGCAGTGAGATAGGGGGCAATGAGCAGTTCTTC,CASSEIGGNEQFF
NA,TRBJ2-3,TRBV7-9,15,NA,TGTGCCAGCAGCTTAGTCGTCGGGAGTGGAGATACGCAGTATTTT,CASSLVVGSGDTQYF
NA,TRBJ2-4,TRBV14,18,NA,TGTGCCAGCAGCCAAGATCATAGCCTGGAGCTAGCCAAAAACATTCAGTACTTC,CASSQDHSLELAKNIQYF
NA,TRBJ2-2,TRBV5-4,16,NA,TGTGCCAGCAGCCGACGCGACATCTCGAACACCGGGGAGCTGTTTTTT,CASSRRDISNTGELFF
NA,TRBJ2-4,TRBV18,15,TRBD1,TGTGCCAGCTCGCACGGGACAGATGCCAAAAACATTCAGTACTTC,CASSHGTDAKNIQYF
NA,TRBJ1-2,TRBV10-3,15,NA,TGTGCCATCAGTGAGTCAGAGGGGAGAGTCAGTGGCTACACCTTC,CAISESEGRVSGYTF
NA,TRBJ2-3,TRBV5-1,16,NA,TGCGCCAGCAGCTTGGGTGATAGCGGCTACACAGATACGCAGTATTTT,CASSLGDSGYTDTQYF
NA,TRBJ1-2,TRBV28,12,NA,TGTGCCAGCAGTTTAAGTCGGACCGGCTACACCTTC,CASSLSRTGYTF
NA,TRBJ2-1,TRBV4-2,15,TRBD2,TGTGCCAGCAGCCAAGATCCTAGCGGGAGGTTTGAGCAGTTCTTC,CASSQDPSGRFEQFF
NA,TRBJ2-1,TRBV10-3,13,NA,TGTGCCATCAGATTAACTAGCAACAATGAGCAGTTCTTC,CAIRLTSNNEQFF
NA,TRBJ1-2,TRBV5-6,14,TRBD1,TGTGCCAGCAGCTTGGGTCAGGGGGGTAGTGGCTACACCTTC,CASSLGQGGSGYTF
NA,TRBJ2-7,TRBV14,14,NA,TGTGCCAGCAGCCAAGATCCCGGACCCTACGAGCAGTACTTC,CASSQDPGPYEQYF
NA,TRBJ2-5,TRBV30,15,TRBD2,TGTGCCTGGAGTGGACTAGCGGGGATAGAAGAGACCCAGTACTTC,CAWSGLAGIEETQYF
NA,TRBJ1-1,TRBV14,14,NA,TGTGCCAGCAGCCTTGGGGGTCTACGCGGGATAGCTTTCTTT,CASSLGGLRGIAFF
NA,TRBJ1-2,TRBV4-3,16,TRBD1,TGCGCCAGCAGCCAAGGACTCTCCGGGACAGGGTATGGCTACACCTTC,CASSQGLSGTGYGYTF
once,TRBJ2-3,TRBV7-2,17,TRBD2,TGTGCCAGCAGCTCACCGGGACTAGAGGAAAACACAGATACGCAGTATTTT,CASSSPGLEENTDTQYF
NA,TRBJ1-1,TRBV6-5,14,TRBD1,TGTGCCAGCAGTCCTCGACAGGGGGACACTGAAGCTTTCTTT,CASSPRQGDTEAFF
NA,TRBJ1-1,TRBV28,13,NA,TGTGCCAGCAGCCGGGACATTCCAGCTGGGGCTTTCTTT,CASSRDIPAGAFF
NA,TRBJ2-7,TRBV11-2,15,NA,TGTGCCAGCAGCTTAGAGGCGCAAAGGGGCTACGAGCAGTACTTC,CASSLEAQRGYEQYF
NA,TRBJ2-6,TRBV18,16,TRBD1,TGTGCCAGCTCAGCGGACAGGGGAACAGGGGCCAACGTCCTGACTTTC,CASSADRGTGANVLTF
NA,TRBJ2-3,TRBV24-1,13,NA,TGTGCCACCAGTGATTTCTACACAGATACGCAGTATTTT,CATSDFYTDTQYF
NA,TRBJ1-1,TRBV19,15,NA,TGTGCCAGTAGTATCGTGGGGTCGAAGAACACTGAAGCTTTCTTT,CASSIVGSKNTEAFF
NA,TRBJ1-2,TRBV11-2,12,TRBD1,TGTGCCAGCAGCTTAGGACAGGGAGGCTACACCTTC,CASSLGQGGYTF
NA,TRBJ1-1,TRBV11-2,12,NA,TGTGCCAGCAGCCCCGAAGGGGGTGAAGCTTTCTTT,CASSPEGGEAFF
once,TRBJ1-1,TRBV6-2/TRBV6-3,13,NA,TGTGCCAGCAGTTACGGACCTTTCCCCGAAGCTTTCTTT,CASSYGPFPEAFF
NA,TRBJ1-2,TRBV3-1/TRBV3-2,13,NA,TGTGCCAGCAGGTACAACTGGGGTGGCGGCTACACCTTC,CASRYNWGGGYTF
NA,TRBJ2-2,TRBV2,17,NA,TGTGCCAGCACCGGACCCTCCGGCCAGGTCAACACCGGGGAGCTGTTTTTT,CASTGPSGQVNTGELFF
NA,TRBJ2-2,TRBV30,15,NA,TGTGCCTGGAGTGTACCCGGGAGAGGGGCCGGGGAGCTGTTTTTT,CAWSVPGRGAGELFF
NA,TRBJ1-1,TRBV7-2,13,TRBD1,TGTGCCAGCAGCACTCAGGGGGACACTGAAGCTTTCTTT,CASSTQGDTEAFF